This T cell receptor beta chain was sequenced during a study of PD-1 blockade in classical Hodgkin lymphoma. Study as a whole: Patients were infused with nivolumab 3 mg/kg every 2 weeks.

Whole-study findings and limits: According to reports, newly diagnosed patients had lower baseline TCR diversity than healthy donors, and relapsed/refractory patients had lower baseline TCR diversity still.

Generated by immunoSEQ multiplex PCR, the TCRdb table keeps only in-frame clones and is missing some. Of around 26,000 clones listed, approximately 79% are singletons. This sample's time point: cycle 4 day 1 (C4D1), after 5 to 7 weeks of nivolumab. Every patient had relapsed following autologous stem cell transplantation, and cohorts differed in brentuximab vedotin exposure. Using magnetic negative selection, the CD4+ T cells were separated out of thawed PBMCs. A remark on this clone: Its antigen remains unidentified.

This sample comprised CD4+ T cells from blood, obtained before the fourth cycle of nivolumab. The source is a human donor with classical Hodgkin lymphoma.

CDR3 loop: CASRTGNYGYTF. CDR3 nucleotides: TGTGCCAGCAGGACGGGCAACTATGGCTACACCTTC. The J gene is TRBJ1-2, the V gene TRBV28; D gene ambiguous. The germline CDR1 and CDR2 sequences are MDHEN and SYDVKM. The CDR3 has 12 amino acids. Deletions cut 6 bases from V and 2 bases from J, with 7 bases between.